This T cell receptor beta chain is drawn from a study of T cells expressing NK-cell markers. Germline loops: CDR1 SGHDT, CDR2 YYEEEE. CDR3 length: 14 residues. Reanalyzing the 5' RACE reads, TCRdb keeps one entry per CDR3 protein, without DNA. The table lists some 600,000 distinct CDR3 sequences, with approximately 3.6% in the top ten. The TCR sequence derives from a man between 18 and 35 years old in good health. Sequencing was carried out using blood T cells: a sorted CD56 or NKG2C T cell subset, CD4+ or CD8+ T cells, or bulk PBMC T cells (not recorded which). The chain carries TRBV5-6 and TRBJ2-5. The CDR3 protein is CASSTETVTETQYF.